Each of the 7 T cell receptor beta chains below was sequenced from the same sample in a study of identical twins. TCRdb independently ran MiXCR on the 5' RACE reads; one entry per CDR3 protein. The profile shows roughly 220,000 distinct CDR3 sequences, about 6.7% of them singletons. These data were also filed under a second study, of T cells expressing NK-cell markers.

Specimen: CD8+ T cells sorted from blood. These receptors came from a woman under 30 in good health.

V and J are TRBV6-2 or TRBV6-3 and TRBJ2-5; tentatively, D is TRBD2 (6 bases). Trimming removed 4 bases at V and 6 bases at J, with 12 bases between. The CDR3 is made up of 13 amino acids. The germline CDR1 and CDR2 sequences are MNHEY and SVGEGT. The CDR3 sequence: CASSWSGPKTQYF. The CDR3 region has the DNA TGTGCCAGCAGTTGGAGCGGGCCGAAGACCCAGTACTTC.

This clonotype was counted at least ten times. The V call is TRBV29-1, the J call TRBJ2-2, with D tentatively TRBD1 (6 bases). CDR3 size: 14 residues. Germline values: CDR1 SQVTM, CDR2 ANQGSEA. The V and J ends lost 4 bases and 2 bases respectively, with 11 bases between them. The chain's CDR3 is CSVGTQGNTGELFF. The CDR3 DNA follows: TGCAGCGTTGGGACACAGGGAAACACCGGGGAGCTGTTTTTT.

This clonotype was seen a few times. The rearrangement joins TRBV27 to TRBJ1-2, with a tentative D call TRBD1 (6 bases). Trimming left V 5 bases short and J 4 bases short, with 20 bases between. The CDR3 has 16 residues. Germline assignment: CDR1 MNHEY and CDR2 SMNVEV (reference sequence). The CDR3 protein is CASSPTRRGQSYGYTF. The CDR3 DNA sequence: TGTGCCAGCAGTCCCACGCGCCGGGGGCAGAGCTATGGCTACACCTTC.

This clonotype has only a few counts. V and J are TRBV6-2 or TRBV6-3 and TRBJ2-3; no firm D call. The CDR3 has 13 residues. Germline V lookup: CDR1 MNHEY, CDR2 SVGEGT. V was cut by 4 bases and J by 6 bases, with 11 bases left in between. The CDR3 nucleotides are TGTGCCAGCAGTTTACAAGTGTCTGATACGCAGTATTTT. Residues: CASSLQVSDTQYF.

This clonotype appeared a few times. V and J are TRBV29-1 and TRBJ2-5; D is perhaps TRBD1 (6 bases). V lost 3 bases and J lost 0, with 14 bases in between. This CDR3 region has 15 residues. Per the germline V gene, CDR1 is SQVTM and CDR2 is ANQGSEA. This chain's CDR3 is CSVEGAYMYQETQYF. CDR3 DNA sequence: TGCAGCGTTGAGGGGGCTTACATGTACCAAGAGACCCAGTACTTC.

The table lists this clonotype with a few counts. V and J are TRBV27 and TRBJ2-2; D gene ambiguous. Trimming removed 1 base at V and 10 bases at J, with 10 bases between. Germline V gene sequence: CDR1 MNHEY, CDR2 SMNVEV (reference sequence). This CDR3 spans 13 amino acids. The CDR3 nucleotides are TGTGCCAGCAGTTTATACTTAGCCAAGGAGCTGTTTTTT. It specifies CASSLYLAKELFF.

This clonotype was observed a handful of times. V gene TRBV4-3 combines with J gene TRBJ2-1, with D possibly matching TRBD2 (5 bases). V lost 0 bases, J lost 13 bases, and 13 bases lay in between. The CDR3 consists of 13 residues. Germline V gives CDR1 LGHNA, CDR2 YSLEER. CDR3 sequence: CASSQERARTQFF. CDR3 in DNA: TGCGCCAGCAGCCAAGAGAGGGCTAGGACTCAGTTCTTC.